The present TCR beta chain was sequenced within a study of blood T cell repertoires in COVID-19. Study at large: The study drew acute and convalescent COVID-19 samples from the United States, Italy and Spain. The analysed material was cDNA or gDNA that came from T cells, B-cell-depleted T cells, or PBMCs.

Germline V gives CDR1 MGHRA, CDR2 YSYEKL. This CDR3 spans 18 amino acids. Trimming stripped 1 base from V and 2 bases from J, with 20 bases between. Methods used by the authors: For nucleated cells, counts were estimated from reference gene primer amplification. Method: immunoSEQ multiplex PCR; TCRdb's copy keeps in-frame clones and lacks some. V and J calls and clone size are as listed in that table; D and trimming were resolved from the DNA. Of over 120,000 clones listed, around nine tenths are singletons. V is TRBV4-1 and J is TRBJ1-1, with D tentatively TRBD1 (6 bases). The source material was peripheral blood. The receptor's source is a human donor in a cohort sampled during active COVID-19. CDR3 sequence (DNA): TGCGCCAGCAGCCAAGGGACAGCCTATGGAGCGCCTAACACTGAAGCTTTCTTT. It yields the protein CASSQGTAYGAPNTEAFF.